This record concerns one TCR beta chain sequence. Antigen unknown. The sample originates from a study of T cells in localized non-small cell lung cancer. Notes on the study in general: Clonality peaked in uninvolved adjacent lung rather than tumor.

Trimming stripped 4 bases from V and 4 bases from J, with 5 bases between. The CDR3 covers 11 residues. Germline V gives CDR1 MNHGY, CDR2 SVAAGI. The table came from immunoSEQ multiplex PCR; TCRdb's copy has only in-frame clones and leaves some out. The sample lists about 20,000 clones, 70% to 90% occurring once. The TCR originated in a male donor at least 60 years old with stage I squamous cell lung carcinoma. The sample was peripheral blood, taken before any cancer treatment. This rearrangement joins TRBV6-9 to TRBJ2-7, with unresolved D. CDR3: CASSLGYEQYF. The DNA of the CDR3 is TGTGCCAGCAGTTTAGGATACGAGCAGTACTTC.